This TCR beta chain was captured in a study of CXCR3-negative and CXCR3-positive naive CD8 T cells. This CDR3 has 15 residues. CDR1 is ENHRY and CDR2 is SYGVKD in the germline V gene. TRB cDNA was prepared as libraries by UMI-labeled 5' RACE. TCRdb re-called the 5' RACE reads; one entry per CDR3 protein, DNA not given. Its table records roughly 99,000 distinct CDR3 sequences. With respect to this clonotype: Its cognate antigen is unknown.

The study, taken as a whole, reports: More hydrophobic TRB CDR3s were found in CXCR3-positive naive cells than in CXCR3-negative naive cells.

The TCR was taken from a human donor in good health. Some clones in this sample may be carry-over from other donors' samples. J is TRBJ2-7 and V is TRBV10-3; lacking DNA, the TRBD1 call made by TCRdb goes unchecked. The source material was naive CXCR3+ CD8+ T cells from blood. Subset reported: CD45RO-CCR7+CD27+CD95- naive CD8+ T cells expressing CXCR3 (TNR3+). The CDR3 region is CAISEIQGADYEQYF.